The rows below give T cell receptor beta chains drawn from one sample of a study of cytomegalovirus exposure and HLA in healthy donors. TCRdb's copy holds only in-frame clones and misses some; the assay was immunoSEQ multiplex PCR. The data contain 150,000 to 200,000 clones, roughly four fifths of them singletons. Specimen: PBMCs. These receptors all stem from a middle-aged man in good health and CMV-seronegative. Both conserved end residues are part of each CDR3. A D gene is named only where the DNA matches it firmly. Clone size is stated in some rows and not others, as once, few, many or a class when expanded.

J gene	clone size	V gene	D gene	CDR3 protein	CDR3 DNA
TRBJ1-5	NA	TRBV7-2	NA	CASRPTSAYQPQHF	TGTGCCAGCAGACCTACGTCCGCGTATCAGCCCCAGCATTTT
TRBJ1-1	NA	TRBV11-2	NA	CASSLDGAEAFF	TGTGCCAGCAGCTTAGACGGGGCTGAAGCTTTCTTT
TRBJ2-2	NA	TRBV6-6	TRBD1	CASRSRTGVSTGELFF	TGTGCCAGCAGATCCCGGACAGGGGTCAGCACCGGGGAGCTGTTTTTT
TRBJ1-5	NA	TRBV19	NA	CASSERGSLSNQPQHF	TGTGCCAGTAGTGAGAGAGGGAGTCTTAGCAATCAGCCCCAGCATTTT
TRBJ1-3	NA	TRBV7-9	NA	CASSLGAGSGNTIYF	TGTGCCAGCAGCTTAGGGGCCGGCTCTGGAAACACCATATATTTT
TRBJ2-2	NA	TRBV7-3	NA	CASSSGGTGELFF	TGTGCCAGCAGCTCAGGGGGGACCGGGGAGCTGTTTTTT
TRBJ2-1	NA	TRBV19	TRBD2	CASSIAGGSRNEQFF	TGTGCCAGTAGTATAGCTGGCGGGAGTAGAAATGAGCAGTTCTTC
TRBJ2-3	NA	TRBV29-1	NA	CSVGNSPDTQYF	TGCAGCGTTGGAAATAGCCCAGATACGCAGTATTTT
TRBJ1-4	NA	TRBV4-1	NA	CASSQEQGGEKLFF	TGCGCCAGCAGCCAAGAACAGGGCGGAGAAAAACTGTTTTTT
TRBJ1-5	few	TRBV19	NA	CASSMGIDSNQPQHF	TGTGCCAGTAGTATGGGCATCGATAGCAATCAGCCCCAGCATTTT
TRBJ2-1	NA	TRBV5-1	TRBD2	CASTSLTSAELNEQFF	TGCGCCAGCACCTCCTTGACTAGCGCGGAGCTCAATGAGCAGTTCTTC
TRBJ1-2	NA	TRBV7-2	TRBD1	CASSLQTGYGYTF	TGTGCCAGCAGCTTACAGACAGGGTATGGCTACACCTTC
TRBJ2-1	NA	TRBV18	TRBD1	CASSPWTGLNEQFF	TGTGCCAGCTCACCTTGGACAGGGTTGAATGAGCAGTTCTTC
TRBJ1-4	NA	TRBV15	TRBD1	CATSRAGGAYEKLFF	TGTGCCACCAGCAGAGCAGGGGGCGCATATGAAAAACTGTTTTTT
TRBJ1-2	NA	TRBV10-2	TRBD1	CASRYTGTGDLYGYTF	TGCGCCAGCAGGTACACCGGGACAGGGGACCTCTATGGCTACACCTTC
TRBJ2-5	few	TRBV7-2	NA	CASSLYISTQYF	TGTGCCAGCAGCTTATACATTTCGACCCAGTACTTC
TRBJ2-1	NA	TRBV14	NA	CASSQGGGYEQFF	TGTGCCAGCAGCCAAGGAGGCGGGTATGAGCAGTTCTTC
TRBJ2-5	few	TRBV20-1	NA	CSARDVGTQYF	TGCAGTGCTAGAGATGTCGGGACCCAGTACTTC
TRBJ1-4	NA	TRBV25-1	NA	CASSELGQRNEKLFF	TGTGCCAGCAGTGAATTAGGACAGCGTAATGAAAAACTGTTTTTT
TRBJ2-3	NA	TRBV14	NA	CASSQGSLAGDTQYF	TGTGCCAGCAGCCAAGGCTCACTAGCCGGGGATACGCAGTATTTT
TRBJ2-2	NA	TRBV30	NA	CAWTKRGTAGRTGELFF	TGTGCCTGGACCAAAAGGGGGACCGCCGGTCGCACCGGGGAGCTGTTTTTT
TRBJ2-7	NA	TRBV5-6	NA	CASSSPTSYEQYF	TGTGCCAGCAGCTCCCCGACTTCCTACGAGCAGTACTTC
TRBJ2-3	once	TRBV18	NA	CASSPTAGRTDTQYF	TGTGCCAGCTCACCAACCGCGGGCCGCACAGATACGCAGTATTTT
TRBJ2-1	NA	TRBV11-2	TRBD2	CASSLGLAEYNEQFF	TGTGCCAGCAGCTTAGGCCTAGCGGAGTACAATGAGCAGTTCTTC
TRBJ1-1	NA	TRBV5-1	NA	CASSLQGLGDTEAFF	TGCGCCAGCAGCTTGCAGGGTCTTGGGGACACTGAAGCTTTCTTT
TRBJ2-7	NA	TRBV6-6	NA	CASSYGGSEQYF	TGTGCCAGCAGTTACGGCGGTTCCGAGCAGTACTTC
TRBJ2-2	NA	TRBV2	TRBD1	CASKGQTNTGELFF	TGTGCCAGCAAGGGACAGACGAACACCGGGGAGCTGTTTTTT
TRBJ1-4	NA	TRBV6-1	TRBD1	CASSDPWGQGEKLFF	TGTGCCAGCAGTGACCCGTGGGGACAGGGGGAAAAACTGTTTTTT
TRBJ2-5	NA	TRBV6-6	NA	CASGGVGETQYF	TGTGCCAGCGGAGGGGTCGGGGAGACCCAGTACTTC
TRBJ2-2	NA	TRBV7-2	TRBD1	CASRHRGRYTGELFF	TGTGCCAGCAGACACAGGGGGCGTTACACCGGGGAGCTGTTTTTT
TRBJ1-4	NA	TRBV9	TRBD1	CASSLSGTGNEKLFF	TGTGCCAGCAGCCTTTCCGGGACAGGGAATGAAAAACTGTTTTTT
TRBJ2-5	NA	TRBV9	TRBD2	CASSWAGEETQYF	TGTGCCAGCAGCTGGGCGGGAGAAGAGACCCAGTACTTC
TRBJ2-1	NA	TRBV29-1	NA	CSARLDSYNEQFF	TGCAGCGCCCGACTAGACTCCTACAATGAGCAGTTCTTC
TRBJ2-1	NA	TRBV5-1	TRBD1	CASTLQTGGTYNEQFF	TGCGCCAGCACCCTGCAAACAGGGGGAACTTACAATGAGCAGTTCTTC
TRBJ1-2	NA	TRBV7-2	NA	CASSPGQGYNYGYTF	TGTGCCAGCAGCCCAGGGCAGGGGTATAACTATGGCTACACCTTC
TRBJ2-7	NA	TRBV10-3	NA	CAISEEVSYEQYF	TGTGCCATCAGTGAGGAGGTCTCCTACGAGCAGTACTTC
TRBJ1-2	NA	TRBV7-9	NA	CSSSLGQSGYTF	TGTTCCAGCAGCTTAGGACAGTCTGGCTACACCTTC
TRBJ2-4	NA	TRBV7-9	TRBD2	CASRGGTTSNSQYF	TGTGCCAGCAGGGGGGGGACTACAAGCAACAGTCAGTACTTC
TRBJ2-3	NA	TRBV7-2	TRBD2	CASSLGLAGTDTQYF	TGTGCCAGCAGCCTGGGACTAGCGGGGACAGATACGCAGTATTTT
TRBJ1-1	once	TRBV28	NA	CASSPGGLVDTEAFF	TGTGCCAGCAGTCCTGGAGGGCTGGTGGACACTGAAGCTTTCTTT
TRBJ2-1	few	TRBV6-5	TRBD1	CASSPGTGEYNEQFF	TGTGCCAGCAGTCCCGGGACAGGGGAATACAATGAGCAGTTCTTC